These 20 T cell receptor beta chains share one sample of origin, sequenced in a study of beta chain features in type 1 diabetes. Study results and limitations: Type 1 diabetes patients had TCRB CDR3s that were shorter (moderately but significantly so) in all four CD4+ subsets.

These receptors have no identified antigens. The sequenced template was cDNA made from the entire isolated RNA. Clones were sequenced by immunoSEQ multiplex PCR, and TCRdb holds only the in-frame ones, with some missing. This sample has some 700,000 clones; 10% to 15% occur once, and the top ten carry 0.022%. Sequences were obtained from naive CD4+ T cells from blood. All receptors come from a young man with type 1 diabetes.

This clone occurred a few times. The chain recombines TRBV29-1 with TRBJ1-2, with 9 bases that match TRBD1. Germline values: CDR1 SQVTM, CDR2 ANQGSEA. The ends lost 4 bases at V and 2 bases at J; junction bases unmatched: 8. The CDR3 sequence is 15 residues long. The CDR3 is CSVGPPTGGNYGYTF. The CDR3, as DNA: TGCAGCGTTGGGCCGCCCACAGGGGGCAACTATGGCTACACCTTC.

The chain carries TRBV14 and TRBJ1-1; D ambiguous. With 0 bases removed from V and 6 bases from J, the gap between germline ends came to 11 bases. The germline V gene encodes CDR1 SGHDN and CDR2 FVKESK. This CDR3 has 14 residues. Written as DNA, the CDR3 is TGTGCCAGCAGCCAAGAGCTGGGCCACGCTGAAGCTTTCTTT. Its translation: CASSQELGHAEAFF.

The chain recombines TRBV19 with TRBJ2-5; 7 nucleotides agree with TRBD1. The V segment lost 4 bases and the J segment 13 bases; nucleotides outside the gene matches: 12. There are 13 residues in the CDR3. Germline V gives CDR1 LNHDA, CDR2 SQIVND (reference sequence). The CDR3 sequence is CASSTTGARGRYF. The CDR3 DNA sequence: TGTGCCAGTAGTACTACAGGGGCCCGGGGAAGGTACTTC.

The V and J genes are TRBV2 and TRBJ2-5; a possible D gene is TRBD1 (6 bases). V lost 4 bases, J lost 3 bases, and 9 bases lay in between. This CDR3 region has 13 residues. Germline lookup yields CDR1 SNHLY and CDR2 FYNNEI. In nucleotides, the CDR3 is TGTGCCAGCAGTGTCGAGGGGGAAGAGACCCAGTACTTC. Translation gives CASSVEGEETQYF.

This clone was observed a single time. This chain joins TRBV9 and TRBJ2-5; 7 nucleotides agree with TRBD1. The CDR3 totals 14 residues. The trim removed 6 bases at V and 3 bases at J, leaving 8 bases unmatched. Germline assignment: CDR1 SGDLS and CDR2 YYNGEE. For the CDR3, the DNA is TGTGCCAGCACCGAGGAAGGGGGCAAAGAGACCCAGTACTTC. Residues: CASTEEGGKETQYF.

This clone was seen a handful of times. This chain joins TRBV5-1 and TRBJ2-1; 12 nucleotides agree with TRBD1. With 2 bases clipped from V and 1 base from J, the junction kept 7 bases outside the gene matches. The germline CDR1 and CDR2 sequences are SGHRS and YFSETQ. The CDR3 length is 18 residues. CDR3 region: CASSFTGTGGESYNEQFF. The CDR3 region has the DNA TGCGCCAGCAGCTTCACGGGGACAGGGGGCGAGTCCTACAATGAGCAGTTCTTC. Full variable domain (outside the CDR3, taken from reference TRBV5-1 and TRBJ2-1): KAGVTQTPRYLIKTRGQQVTLSCSPISGHRSVSWYQQTPGQGLQFLFEYFSETQRNKGNFPGRFSGRQFSNSRSEMNVSTLELGDSALYLCASSFTGTGGESYNEQFFGPGTRLTVL.

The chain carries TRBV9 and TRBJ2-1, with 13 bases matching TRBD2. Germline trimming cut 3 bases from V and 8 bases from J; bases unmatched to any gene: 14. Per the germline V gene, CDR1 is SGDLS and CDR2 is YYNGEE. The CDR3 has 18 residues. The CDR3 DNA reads TGTGCCAGCAGCGCCCGAGGCCCCACTAGCGGGGGGGCCGATGAGCAGTTCTTC. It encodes CASSARGPTSGGADEQFF. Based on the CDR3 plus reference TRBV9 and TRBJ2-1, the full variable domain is DSGVTQTPKHLITATGQRVTLRCSPRSGDLSVYWYQQSLDQGLQFLIQYYNGEERAKGNILERFSAQQFPDLHSELNLSSLELGDSALYFCASSARGPTSGGADEQFFGPGTRLTVL.

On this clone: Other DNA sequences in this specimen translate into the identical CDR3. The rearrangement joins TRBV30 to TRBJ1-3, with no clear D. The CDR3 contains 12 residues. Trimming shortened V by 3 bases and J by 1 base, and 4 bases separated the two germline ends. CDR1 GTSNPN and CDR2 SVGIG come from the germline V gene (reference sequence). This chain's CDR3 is CAWSLSGNTIYF. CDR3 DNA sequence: TGTGCCTGGAGCCTTTCTGGAAACACCATATATTTT.

The CDR3 DNA follows: TGTGCCAGTAGCTCCCGGCCCTTGAACACTGAAGCTTTCTTT. Its translation: CASSSRPLNTEAFF. This chain uses TRBV19 with TRBJ1-1; no firm D call. Germline V lookup: CDR1 LNHDA, CDR2 SQIVND (reference sequence). The CDR3 is made up of 14 amino acids. V was pared by 6 bases and J by 0 bases, with 11 bases between.

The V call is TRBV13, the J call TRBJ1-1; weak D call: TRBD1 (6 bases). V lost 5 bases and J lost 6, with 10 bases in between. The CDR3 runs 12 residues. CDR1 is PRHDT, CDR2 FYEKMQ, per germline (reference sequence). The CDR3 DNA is TGTGCCAGCAGCGTCTGGACAGCTGAAGCTTTCTTT. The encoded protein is CASSVWTAEAFF.

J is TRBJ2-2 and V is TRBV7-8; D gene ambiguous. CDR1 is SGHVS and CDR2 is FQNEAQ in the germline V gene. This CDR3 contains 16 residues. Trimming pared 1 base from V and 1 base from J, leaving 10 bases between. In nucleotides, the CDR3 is TGTGCCAGCAGCTTAGTACAGCCTTGGAACACCGGGGAGCTGTTTTTT. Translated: CASSLVQPWNTGELFF.

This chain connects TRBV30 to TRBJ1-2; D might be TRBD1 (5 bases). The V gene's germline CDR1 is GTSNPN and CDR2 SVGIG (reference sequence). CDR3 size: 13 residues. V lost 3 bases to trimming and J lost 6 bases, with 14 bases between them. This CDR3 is CAWRYGDPHGYTF. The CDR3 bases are TGTGCCTGGAGGTATGGGGACCCCCATGGCTACACCTTC.

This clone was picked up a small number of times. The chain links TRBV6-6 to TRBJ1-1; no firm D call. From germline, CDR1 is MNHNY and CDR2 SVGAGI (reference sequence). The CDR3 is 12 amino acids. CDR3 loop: CVIGSSYTEAFF. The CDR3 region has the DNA TGTGTTATCGGCTCCAGTTACACTGAAGCTTTCTTT.

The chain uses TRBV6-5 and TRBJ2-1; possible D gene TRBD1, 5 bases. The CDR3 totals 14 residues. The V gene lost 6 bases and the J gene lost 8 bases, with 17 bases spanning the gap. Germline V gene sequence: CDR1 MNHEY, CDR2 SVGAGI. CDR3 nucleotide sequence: TGTGCCAGCAGCGATCAGGGATTCGACGATGAGCAGTTCTTC. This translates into CASSDQGFDDEQFF.

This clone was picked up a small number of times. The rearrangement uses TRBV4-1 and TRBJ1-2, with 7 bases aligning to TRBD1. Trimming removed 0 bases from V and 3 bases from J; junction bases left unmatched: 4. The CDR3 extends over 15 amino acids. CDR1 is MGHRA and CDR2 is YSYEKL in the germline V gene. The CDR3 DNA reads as TGCGCCAGCAGCCAAGAGACAGGGTGGGACTATGGCTACACCTTC. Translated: CASSQETGWDYGYTF.

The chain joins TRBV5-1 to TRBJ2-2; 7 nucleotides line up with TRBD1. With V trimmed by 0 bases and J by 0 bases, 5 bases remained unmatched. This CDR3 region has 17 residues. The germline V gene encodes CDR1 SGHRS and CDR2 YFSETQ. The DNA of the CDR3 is TGCGCCAGCAGCTTGGACAGGGGCATAGCGAACACCGGGGAGCTGTTTTTT. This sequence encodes CASSLDRGIANTGELFF.

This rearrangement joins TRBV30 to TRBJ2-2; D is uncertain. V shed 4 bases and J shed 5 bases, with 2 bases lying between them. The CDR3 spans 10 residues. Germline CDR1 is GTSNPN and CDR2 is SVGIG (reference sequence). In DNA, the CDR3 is TGTGCCTGGAAGACCGGGGAGCTGTTTTTT. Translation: CAWKTGELFF.

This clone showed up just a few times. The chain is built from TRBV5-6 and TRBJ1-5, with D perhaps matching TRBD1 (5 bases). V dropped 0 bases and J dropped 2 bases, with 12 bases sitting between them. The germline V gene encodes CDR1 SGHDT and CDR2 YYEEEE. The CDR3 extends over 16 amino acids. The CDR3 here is CASSLGGGVGNQPQHF. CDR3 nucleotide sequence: TGTGCCAGCAGCTTGGGAGGAGGGGTGGGCAATCAGCCCCAGCATTTT.

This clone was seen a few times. CDR3 sequence: CASSLGWETQYF. In nucleotides, the CDR3 is TGCGCCAGCAGCTTGGGGTGGGAGACCCAGTACTTC. The rearrangement joins TRBV5-1 to TRBJ2-5; no definite D call. CDR1 is SGHRS and CDR2 is YFSETQ in the germline V gene. V lost 0 bases and J 5 bases, leaving 5 bases between the germline ends. The CDR3 totals 12 residues.

The CDR3: CATLLGPRHTGELFF. The CDR3, as DNA: TGTGCCACCTTGTTAGGGCCCCGACACACCGGGGAGCTGTTTTTT. The chain links TRBV28 to TRBJ2-2; D unresolved. This CDR3 is 15 amino acids long. The germline V gene has CDR1 MDHEN and CDR2 SYDVKM. V was trimmed by 10 bases and J by 3 bases, leaving 18 bases between them.